This T cell receptor beta chain was obtained from a study of CD8+ T cells in alopecia areata. Isolated RNA was reverse transcribed into cDNA used as the sequencing template. This table comes from immunoSEQ multiplex PCR, and its TCRdb copy is limited to in-frame clones, with some not included. The sample holds fewer than 150,000 clones, roughly four fifths seen once. Treatment here: oral pan-JAK inhibitor, 5-10 mg twice daily. Peripheral blood and lesional scalp punch biopsies came from alopecia areata patients. Trimming cost V 5 bases and J 4 bases; bases outside gene matches: 12. CDR1 is SGHVS, CDR2 FNYEAQ, per germline. The CDR3 is 17 amino acids.

This receptor was obtained from a human donor with alopecia areata. The V and J genes are TRBV7-6 and TRBJ2-2; 8 bases agree with TRBD2. Sequences were derived from CD8+ T cells sorted from blood, sampled at week 4, from a patient treated with tofacitinib. CDR3 residues: CASSLNPGLVITGELFF. CDR3 nucleotide sequence: TGTGCCAGCAGCCTTAACCCGGGACTAGTGATCACCGGGGAGCTGTTTTTT.